The sample holds many counts of the clone carrying this T cell receptor (beta chain). Unique molecular identifiers were used in preparing the TCRbeta library. TCRdb redid the calling of the PCR reads with MiXCR, one entry per CDR3 protein. The sample shows tens of thousands of distinct CDR3 sequences, roughly 4.4% of them seen only once. The source of the sample is a study of T-cell reconstitution after alpha-beta-depleted transplantation in children. The origin of this receptor is a boy less than two years old who had a stem cell transplant for acute myeloid leukemia, so the T cells may come from the graft donor. The sequencing here drew on PBMCs, mostly from graft donor cells, taken 180 days after TCRalphabeta/CD19-depleted stem cell transplant.

CDR3 coding DNA: TGTGCCACCAGCAGAGATCTGGGGGCGGATGAGCAGTTCTTC. Translation gives CATSRDLGADEQFF. The chain links TRBV15 to TRBJ2-1; a weak D match, TRBD1 (6 bases). Trimming took 0 bases from V and 8 from J, leaving 11 bases between them. This CDR3 region has 14 residues. CDR1 LNHNV and CDR2 YYDKDF come from the germline V gene (reference sequence).